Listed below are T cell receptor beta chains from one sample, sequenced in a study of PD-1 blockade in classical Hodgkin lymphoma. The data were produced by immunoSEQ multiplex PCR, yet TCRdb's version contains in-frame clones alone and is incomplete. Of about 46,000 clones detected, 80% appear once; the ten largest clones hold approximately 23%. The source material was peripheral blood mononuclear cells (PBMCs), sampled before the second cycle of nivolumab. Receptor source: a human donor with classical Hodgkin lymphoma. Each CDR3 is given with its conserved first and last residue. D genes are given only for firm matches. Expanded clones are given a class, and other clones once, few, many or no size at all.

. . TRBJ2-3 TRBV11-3 CASSLDAGPGGDTQYF TGTGCCAGCAGCTTAGATGCCGGACCTGGGGGGGATACGCAGTATTTT
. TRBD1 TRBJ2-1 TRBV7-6 CASSSRTGSYNEQFF TGTGCCAGCAGCTCCCGGACAGGTTCCTACAATGAGCAGTTCTTC
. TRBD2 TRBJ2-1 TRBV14 CASSQARLAGGPLLHNEQFF TGTGCCAGCAGCCAAGCCCGACTAGCGGGAGGGCCGTTACTCCACAATGAGCAGTTCTTC
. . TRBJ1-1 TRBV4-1 CASSQDLPLNTEAFF TGCGCCAGCAGCCAAGATCTCCCGCTGAACACTGAAGCTTTCTTT
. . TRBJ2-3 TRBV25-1 CASSDDDSTYTQYF TGTGCCAGCAGTGATGACGACAGCACATATACGCAGTATTTT
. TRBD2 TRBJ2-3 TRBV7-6 CASSLEVAGRSTDTQYF TGTGCCAGCAGCTTGGAAGTAGCGGGAAGAAGCACAGATACGCAGTATTTT
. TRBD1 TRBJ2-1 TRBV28 CASIGTGVYNEQFF TGTGCCAGCATCGGGACAGGGGTCTACAATGAGCAGTTCTTC
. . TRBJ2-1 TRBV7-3 CASSLNRVNEQFF TGTGCCAGCAGCTTAAACAGGGTCAATGAGCAGTTCTTC
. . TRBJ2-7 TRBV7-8 CASSFADSSYEQYF TGTGCCAGCAGCTTCGCCGACAGCTCCTACGAGCAGTACTTC
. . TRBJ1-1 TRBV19 CASSILGAPTEAFF TGTGCCAGTAGTATTCTCGGGGCCCCCACTGAAGCTTTCTTT
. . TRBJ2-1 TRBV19 CASSPGASYNEQFF TGTGCCAGTAGCCCGGGGGCCTCCTACAATGAGCAGTTCTTC
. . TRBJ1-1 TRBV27 CASSLLGQLGTEAFF TGTGCCAGCAGTCTACTCGGACAGTTAGGCACTGAAGCTTTCTTT
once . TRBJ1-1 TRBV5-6 CASSGTGYALMNTEAFF TGTGCCAGCAGCGGAACAGGGTACGCGCTCATGAACACTGAAGCTTTCTTT
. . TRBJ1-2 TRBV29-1 CSVEKLRQATNYGYTF TGCAGCGTTGAGAAACTAAGACAGGCCACTAACTATGGCTACACCTTC
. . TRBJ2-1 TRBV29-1 CSVRGDTYNEQFF TGCAGCGTTAGGGGGGATACCTACAATGAGCAGTTCTTC
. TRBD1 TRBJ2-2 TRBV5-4 CASRVDRGRSTGELFF TGTGCCAGCAGGGTCGACAGGGGGCGAAGCACCGGGGAGCTGTTTTTT
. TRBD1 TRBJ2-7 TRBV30 CAWSRDRDEQYF TGTGCCTGGAGTCGGGACAGGGACGAGCAGTACTTC
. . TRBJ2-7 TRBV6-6 CASSLQAFQREQYF TGTGCCAGCAGTCTCCAGGCCTTCCAGAGGGAGCAGTACTTC
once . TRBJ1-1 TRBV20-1 CSARQAAFF TGCAGTGCACGTCAAGCGGCTTTCTTT
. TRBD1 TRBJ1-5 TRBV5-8 CASSLEVVVWQGADQPQHF TGTGCCAGCAGCTTGGAGGTTGTTGTATGGCAGGGGGCCGATCAGCCCCAGCATTTT
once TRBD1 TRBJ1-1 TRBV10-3 CAISLGQGEAFF TGTGCCATCAGTTTGGGACAGGGGGAAGCTTTCTTT
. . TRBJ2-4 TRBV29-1 CSVVRPGSGNIQYF TGCAGCGTCGTGAGGCCGGGCTCCGGAAACATTCAGTACTTC
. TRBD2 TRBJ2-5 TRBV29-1 CSVKTRLAGWETQYF TGCAGCGTTAAAACCCGGCTAGCGGGATGGGAGACCCAGTACTTC
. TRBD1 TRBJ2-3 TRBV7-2 CASSLDTGDDTQYF TGTGCCAGCAGCCTCGACACAGGGGACGATACGCAGTATTTT
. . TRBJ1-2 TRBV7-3 CASSPTGREAYGYTF TGTGCCAGCAGCCCCACCGGCAGGGAGGCCTATGGCTACACCTTC
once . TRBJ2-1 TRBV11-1 CASSLQLIGASSYNEQFF TGTGCCAGCAGCTTACAGCTGATCGGTGCCAGCTCCTACAATGAGCAGTTCTTC
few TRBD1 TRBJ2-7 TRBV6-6 CASTQGVGSYEQYF TGTGCCAGCACCCAGGGGGTCGGGTCCTACGAGCAGTACTTC
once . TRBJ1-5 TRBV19 CASSISSQRNQPQHF TGTGCCAGTAGTATCTCTTCACAGCGCAATCAGCCCCAGCATTTT
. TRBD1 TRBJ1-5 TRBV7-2 CASSSDRDQPQHF TGTGCCAGCAGCTCGGACAGGGATCAGCCCCAGCATTTT
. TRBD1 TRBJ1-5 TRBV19 CASRLGQGEASNQPQHF TGTGCCAGTCGCCTAGGACAGGGCGAGGCGAGCAATCAGCCCCAGCATTTT
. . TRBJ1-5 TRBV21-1 CASSDLRDRGVENQPQHF TGTGCCAGCAGCGACCTCCGGGACAGGGGGGTAGAAAATCAGCCCCAGCATTTT
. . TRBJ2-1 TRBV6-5 CASSPTLSYNEQFF TGTGCCAGCAGCCCTACCCTCTCCTACAATGAGCAGTTCTTC
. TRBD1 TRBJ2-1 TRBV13 CASSPRTGESEQFF TGTGCCAGCAGCCCCCGGACAGGGGAAAGTGAGCAGTTCTTC
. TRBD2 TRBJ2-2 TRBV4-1 CASSQVLAVTGELFF TGCGCCAGCAGCCAAGTACTAGCGGTCACCGGGGAGCTGTTTTTT
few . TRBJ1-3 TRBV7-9 CASSFGDAGNTIYF TGTGCCAGCAGCTTTGGGGATGCTGGAAACACCATATATTTT
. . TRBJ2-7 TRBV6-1 CASSVLKGSSYEQYF TGTGCCAGCAGTGTGTTAAAGGGGTCCTCCTACGAGCAGTACTTC
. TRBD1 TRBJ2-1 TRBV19 CASKPDRAYNEQFF TGTGCCAGTAAGCCGGACAGGGCCTACAATGAGCAGTTCTTC
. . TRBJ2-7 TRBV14 CASSQPLTGFSPEQYF TGTGCCAGCAGCCAACCCTTGACAGGCTTCTCCCCCGAGCAGTACTTC
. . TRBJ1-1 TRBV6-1 CASRTQGYTEAFF TGTGCCAGCCGGACCCAGGGGTACACTGAAGCTTTCTTT
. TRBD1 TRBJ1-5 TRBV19 CASSSRDRNQPQHF TGTGCCAGTAGTTCCCGGGACAGGAACCAGCCCCAGCATTTT
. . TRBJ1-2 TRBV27 CASSSQGFDGYTF TGTGCCAGCAGTTCACAGGGTTTCGATGGCTACACCTTC
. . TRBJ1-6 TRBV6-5 CASSYYNSPLHF TGTGCCAGCAGTTACTATAATTCACCCCTCCACTTT
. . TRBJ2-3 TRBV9 CASSSRLGDTQYF TGTGCCAGCAGCTCCCGCTTGGGAGATACGCAGTATTTT
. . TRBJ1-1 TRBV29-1 CSVDREAFF TGCAGCGTCGATAGAGAAGCTTTCTTT
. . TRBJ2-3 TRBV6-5 CASTPTSPTDTQYF TGTGCCAGCACCCCCACTAGCCCGACAGATACGCAGTATTTT
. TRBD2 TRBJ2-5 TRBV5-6 CASSLRIAGGPRETQYF TGTGCCAGCAGCTTGAGGATAGCGGGAGGGCCTAGAGAGACCCAGTACTTC
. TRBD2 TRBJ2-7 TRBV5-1 CASSLTSGGAGEQYF TGCGCCAGCAGCTTGACTAGCGGGGGGGCTGGTGAGCAGTACTTC
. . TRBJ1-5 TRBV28 CASSLGQGFRQPQHF TGTGCCAGCAGTTTAGGGCAGGGGTTCCGACAGCCCCAGCATTTT
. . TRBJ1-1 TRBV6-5 CASSYSGMNTEAFF TGTGCCAGCAGTTACTCGGGGATGAACACTGAAGCTTTCTTT
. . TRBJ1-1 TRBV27 CASRGRVAEAFF TGTGCCAGCAGAGGGAGGGTCGCTGAAGCTTTCTTT
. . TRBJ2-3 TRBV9 CASSGPSGVFADTQYF TGTGCCAGCAGCGGACCCTCTGGGGTCTTTGCAGATACGCAGTATTTT